Below, one TCR beta chain is given with its context. Its target antigen remains unknown. Within one base of it there is no much larger clone, and no base qualities were kept. The data stem from a study of T cell responses to AZD1222 COVID-19 vaccine (dated by TCRdb to the early 2020s). A note on the overall study: AZD1222 recipients given second doses at about 4 weeks or at about 12 weeks were pooled, since spike-specific TCR depth and breadth were not found to differ between the two schedules. A total of approximately 240 trial participants underwent TCR sequencing, of whom roughly 210 received two doses of AZD1222 and some 25 received two doses of the MenACWY control vaccine. Trial participants were enrolled by age into 18-55, 56-69 and 70-plus year subgroups, with approximately 150, 30 and 60 TCR-sequenced participants respectively. What the authors observed across the whole study: A significant rise in spike-specific TCR breadth and depth was observed after two AZD1222 doses relative to day 0 and relative to MenACWY recipients. Conclusions about previously exposed vaccinees are limited because only a handful of AZD1222 recipients were SARS-CoV-2 seropositive at baseline. Participants were mostly white British, with more females than males. The authors suggested clonal diversity may have been underestimated. Vaccine-associated CD4 TCRs spanned the whole spike protein, with dominant responses in regions 160-218 and 743-854. No day 14 peak-response samples were available, so repertoires were characterized only after the peak T cell response. In the small 56-69-year group, the increase in depth fell short of significance, most likely because of low power. Epitopes outside the regions mutated in the B.1.351 and B.1.1.7 variants were reportedly recognized by nearly half of the unique spike-specific TCRs.

The germline V end is reduced by 5 bases and the J end by 10 bases; junction bases left unmatched: 4. CDR1 and CDR2 are drawn from the germline V gene: MNHEY, SVGAGI. The cysteine opens and the phenylalanine closes a CDR3 of 12 amino acids. Solely the CDR3 DNA is kept, with 36 bases framed from the first base. The CDR3 regions of human TCRbeta chains were subjected to immunosequencing. The original pipeline was this. Repertoire TCRs were checked for matches against a reference library of SARS-CoV-2-specific TCRs that had been generated using the MIRA antigen-specificity platform. Breadth was defined as the fraction of unique TCRs that were SARS-CoV-2-associated, and depth was defined as the fraction of total T cells that were SARS-CoV-2-associated. Each spike-specific TCR was assigned to its reactive spike region and to a CD4 or CD8 class using the MIRA data. Log10-transformed breadth and depth values were compared by one-way ANOVA with Sidak's multiple comparisons tests. TCRdb stores this immuneACCESS table with in-frame sequences only. Part of the clones is absent; in the studies checked, under half of the shortfall reflects unresolved V genes, and no reason is known for the rest. That table supplies the V and J calls and clone size; D and trimming were determined from the DNA. The sample records 90,000 to 130,000 clones, 85% to 95% of which are singletons. Of the sample, roughly 7.8% falls within the top ten clones.

The time point label, read with the paper, signifies: baseline before first vaccination. Samples from vaccinated people were obtained from the UK trials COV001 and COV002, which included a single-blind randomized controlled phase 2/3 trial of AZD1222 (ChAdOx1 nCoV-19) in healthy adults. For TCRbeta chain sequencing, PBMC samples were collected from trial participants at day 0 and at day 28 after the second dose. The receptor was isolated from an adult in good health. This sample comprised peripheral blood, obtained on day 0 of AZD1222 vaccination. The sequence is built from TRBV6-5 and TRBJ2-7, and 11 junctional nucleotides match TRBD1. The CDR3 here reads CASSKGQGDQYF. The nucleotide sequence is given as TGTGCCAGCAGTAAGGGACAGGGGGATCAGTACTTC.